The clone carrying this TCR beta chain was seen a few times. Its cognate antigen is unknown. This sample is part of a study of shared clonotypes between healthy human individuals. Looking at the study overall: The donors, two women and a few men, were aged 18 to 49.

Replicate PCRs run on sorted subsets employed around 200 ng DNA, 30,000 to 35,000 T cell genomes. Assay: immunoSEQ multiplex PCR; the TCRdb copy retains only in-frame clones and omits some. The data show about 1 million clones, about 74% seen once. Study-wide results and limits: Generally, naive subsets (rather than memory subsets) showed larger estimated richness.

The split of CD4+ cells yielded CD45RA+ naive and CD45RA-negative memory subsets. CDR1 is MNHEY, CDR2 SMNVEV, per germline (reference sequence). V was cut by 7 bases and J by 2 bases, with 17 bases left in between. This CDR3 comprises 15 residues. The material sequenced was memory CD4+ T cells sorted from blood. Stated subset: CD45RA-negative fraction. The rearrangement joins TRBV27 to TRBJ1-2; D perhaps matches TRBD1 (5 bases). The clonotype comes from a young man in good health. The CDR3 nucleotides are TGTGCCAGCAAGAAGGGAATTGGGGGGAACTATGGCTACACCTTC. Its translation is CASKKGIGGNYGYTF.